Sequencing of this T cell receptor beta chain was carried out in a study of control samples from healthy donors and cancer patients. Trimming removed 6 bases from V and 2 bases from J; junction bases left unmatched: 7. CDR1 SNHLY and CDR2 FYNNEI come from the germline V gene. The CDR3 runs to 15 residues. Libraries were prepared by immunoSEQ multiplex PCR; TCRdb keeps only in-frame clonotypes and omits some of them. The sample lists some 120,000 clones; approximately 90% were seen once. The receptor was derived from a man aged 18 to 30 in good health. V usage is TRBV2 and J usage is TRBJ1-1; 9 positions agree with TRBD1. The sample taken for sequencing was blood. Written as DNA, the CDR3 is TGTGCCAGCAGAGCACAGGGGGCCCAAAACACTGAAGCTTTCTTT. Its translation is CASRAQGAQNTEAFF.